These 27 T cell receptor beta chains were sequenced from one sample in a study of CD8+CD57+ T cells in acquired aplastic anemia. Patients who underwent sequencing had shown CD8+CD57+ cell expansion by flow cytometry. TCR beta VDJ and CDR3 profiles were obtained from a genomic DNA template. TCRdb called the reads again in MiXCR, with one record for every CDR3 protein. In the table there are 150,000 to 200,000 distinct CDR3 sequences, just under 50% of which are singletons. The sequenced sample was sorted CD4+, CD8+, or CD8+CD57+ T cells (not recorded which) from PBMCs. These receptors came from a human donor with aplastic anemia.

This clonotype was observed a handful of times. The chain links TRBV18 to TRBJ1-5, with D possibly matching TRBD1 (5 bases). V gave up 4 bases and J gave up 2 bases, with 12 bases separating them. Looked up from germline, CDR1 is KGHSH and CDR2 is LQKENI. The CDR3 is made up of 15 amino acids. The CDR3 DNA follows: TGTGCCAGCTCACTCGTGGGGGGAGGCAATCAGCCCCAGCATTTT. Its protein product is CASSLVGGGNQPQHF.

V gene TRBV6-1 combines with J gene TRBJ1-2; 9 nucleotides agree with TRBD1. The V gene end was trimmed by 3 bases and the J gene end by 4 bases; junction bases not matched to a gene: 3. CDR1 is MNHNS and CDR2 is SASEGT in the germline V gene. CDR3 length: 14 residues. The CDR3 nucleotides are TGTGCCAGCAGTGATATGACAGGGGGCTATGGCTACACCTTC. This translates into CASSDMTGGYGYTF.

The chain uses TRBV20-1 and TRBJ1-2; 7 bases are a match to TRBD1. The CDR3 sequence is 13 residues long. The ends lost 0 bases at V and 6 bases at J; junction bases unmatched: 4. Germline assignment: CDR1 DFQATT and CDR2 SNEGSKA (reference sequence). Written as DNA, the CDR3 is TGCAGTGCTAGAGATCTCGGGACAGATGGCTACACCTTC. It is translated as CSARDLGTDGYTF.

The chain joins TRBV27 to TRBJ2-5; the D gene is possibly TRBD2 (6 bases). Trimming removed 6 bases from V and 0 bases from J, with 17 bases in between. The CDR3 covers 16 residues. CDR1 and CDR2 from the germline V gene are MNHEY and SMNVEV (reference sequence). The CDR3 coding sequence is TGTGCCAGCAGCCGGACCGGGGGAGGAAACCAAGAGACCCAGTACTTC. Protein sequence: CASSRTGGGNQETQYF.

The chain joins TRBV7-9 to TRBJ2-1; perhaps TRBD1 as D (6 bases). V was clipped by 6 bases and J by 3 bases, with 9 bases between them. This CDR3 is 13 amino acids long. Germline-derived CDR1 and CDR2 are SEHNR and FQNEAQ (reference sequence). CDR3 loop: CASSPRGYNEQFF. The CDR3 DNA follows: TGTGCCAGCAGTCCCAGGGGCTACAATGAGCAGTTCTTC.

This chain connects TRBV14 to TRBJ2-7; D is possibly TRBD1 (5 bases). The germline CDR1 and CDR2 sequences are SGHDN and FVKESK. The CDR3 loop spans 12 amino acids. Trimming pared 6 bases from V and 3 bases from J, leaving 9 bases between. The CDR3 is CASSYRNYEQYF. The CDR3 DNA is TGTGCCAGCAGTTACAGGAACTACGAGCAGTACTTC.

About this clonotype: This may come from a read error, since a much larger clone is one base off. The V call is TRBV11-2, the J call TRBJ1-1; 8 nucleotides match TRBD1. The CDR3 extends over 12 amino acids. Germline V gene lookup returns CDR1 SGHAT and CDR2 FQNNGV. As DNA, the CDR3 is TGTGCCAGCAGCTTAGTTGACAGGGGTTCTCTCTTT. Its translation is CASSLVDRGSLF.

This clonotype was counted many times. J is TRBJ1-6 and V is TRBV5-8, with D unresolved. Germline V gene sequence: CDR1 SGHTS, CDR2 YDEGEE. CDR3 size: 13 residues. V was cut by 0 bases and J by 9 bases, with 7 bases left in between. CDR3 in amino acids: CASSLAQVSPLHF. The CDR3, as DNA: TGTGCCAGCAGCTTGGCGCAGGTTTCACCCCTCCACTTT.

The chain combines TRBV20-1 with TRBJ2-7; possible D gene TRBD2, 6 bases. This CDR3 is 14 amino acids long. Trimming removed 3 bases at V and 7 bases at J, with 19 bases between. In germline, CDR1 is DFQATT, CDR2 SNEGSKA (reference sequence). The DNA for the CDR3 is TGCAGTGCTAGTTCCGGGACCGAGGCGGGGGAGCAGTACTTC. Its protein is CSASSGTEAGEQYF.

This clonotype was seen just once. This chain connects TRBV24-1 to TRBJ2-1; D is perhaps TRBD1 or TRBD2 (5 bases each). From germline, CDR1 is KGHDR and CDR2 SFDVKD. CDR3 size: 14 residues. The germline V and J ends were trimmed by 2 bases and 5 bases, with 9 bases remaining between them. As DNA, the CDR3 is TGTGCCACCAGTGATTCTAGCAGGGACAATGAGCAGTTCTTC. This codes for CATSDSSRDNEQFF.

This clonotype came up many times. This chain connects TRBV11-3 to TRBJ2-2, with 7 nucleotides matching TRBD1. The CDR3 runs 15 residues. Germline trimming cut 5 bases from V and 1 base from J; bases unmatched to any gene: 4. Germline assignment: CDR1 SGHNT and CDR2 YENEEA. The CDR3 is CASSRWTGNTGELFF. Here the CDR3 DNA reads TGTGCCAGCAGCAGATGGACAGGGAACACCGGGGAGCTGTTTTTT.

For the CDR3, the DNA is TGTGCCACCACGGGACGGTCAACAGATACGCAGTATTTT. Encoded protein: CATTGRSTDTQYF. This chain connects TRBV10-3 to TRBJ2-3, with D perhaps being TRBD1 or TRBD2 (5 bases each). CDR1 is ENHRY and CDR2 is SYGVKD in the germline V gene. V was cut by 10 bases and J by 3 bases, with 14 bases left in between. The CDR3 totals 13 residues.

This clonotype was seen ten or more times. V is TRBV5-1 and J is TRBJ1-1; TRBD1 is a possible D gene (5 bases). The CDR3 sequence is 16 residues long. V was trimmed by 5 bases and J by 1 base, leaving 18 bases between them. Germline CDR1 and CDR2: SGHRS and YFSETQ. The CDR3 DNA follows: TGCGCCAGCAGTCCCGGCACGACAGTCCCGAACACTGAAGCTTTCTTT. Residues: CASSPGTTVPNTEAFF.

As to this clonotype: The junction departs from germline at one end; a sequencing error may be responsible. The gene calls are TRBV20-1 and TRBJ2-7, with 12 bases lining up with TRBD2. CDR3 length equals 14 residues. Germline lookup yields CDR1 DFQATT and CDR2 SNEGSKA (reference sequence). CDR3 in amino acids: CSTSGGLSSYEQYF. The CDR3 region has the DNA TGCAGTACTAGCGGGGGGTTGAGCTCCTACGAGCAGTACTTC.

This rearrangement joins TRBV20-1 to TRBJ2-1, with TRBD2 matching over 12 bases. CDR1 is DFQATT, CDR2 SNEGSKA, per germline (reference sequence). V was clipped by 6 bases and J by 9 bases; unmatched bases: 6. The CDR3 length is 13 residues. The CDR3: CSALLAGGGEQFF. The CDR3 DNA reads TGCAGTGCCCTACTAGCGGGAGGCGGTGAGCAGTTCTTC.

With regard to this clonotype: This may stem from a read error, because a much larger clone lies one nucleotide away. The chain links TRBV19 to TRBJ1-5; no reliable D call. Germline CDR1 reads LNHDA; CDR2 reads SQIVND (reference sequence). This CDR3 has 13 amino acids. The CDR3 spells CASSRRSSQPQHF. The DNA of the CDR3 is TGTGCCAGTAGTAGAAGGAGCAGTCAGCCCCAGCATTTT.

This chain connects TRBV24-1 to TRBJ2-5; 14 nucleotides match TRBD2. The V gene end was trimmed by 5 bases and the J gene end by 5 bases; junction bases not matched to a gene: 6. The germline V gene has CDR1 KGHDR and CDR2 SFDVKD. This CDR3 spans 16 amino acids. As DNA, the CDR3 is TGTGCCACCAGTGGCGTGGGACTAGCGGGAGTCGAGACCCAGTACTTC. Amino acid sequence: CATSGVGLAGVETQYF.

The rearrangement links TRBV30 to TRBJ1-2; TRBD1 matches 7 bases. The V gene's germline CDR1 is GTSNPN and CDR2 SVGIG (reference sequence). This CDR3 spans 15 amino acids. V lost 3 bases to trimming and J lost 4 bases; unmatched junction nucleotides: 11. The CDR3 protein is CAWRKTGAFGYGYTF. The DNA of the CDR3 is TGTGCCTGGAGGAAAACAGGGGCCTTCGGCTATGGCTACACCTTC. Using reference TRBV30 and TRBJ1-2 for the parts outside the CDR3, the full variable domain is SQTIHQWPATLVQPVGSPLSLECTVEGTSNPNLYWYRQAAGRGLQLLFYSVGIGQISSEVPQNLSASRPQDRQFILSSKKLLLSDSGFYLCAWRKTGAFGYGYTFGSGTRLTVV.

This clonotype has just a few counts. This rearrangement joins TRBV10-3 to TRBJ1-6, with D uncertain. The germline V gene encodes CDR1 ENHRY and CDR2 SYGVKD. This CDR3 region has 16 residues. The V end lost 0 bases, the J end lost 0 bases, and 6 bases lay between the germline ends. The CDR3 bases are TGTGCCATCAGTGAGTCGACGGCCTCCTATAATTCACCCCTCCACTTT. It is translated as CAISESTASYNSPLHF.

Comment on this clonotype: Relative to the germline gene, one junction end is altered; a read error may explain this. This chain joins TRBV20-1 and TRBJ2-7; the D gene is possibly TRBD2 (5 bases). The CDR3 runs 13 residues. The V gene's germline CDR1 is DFQATT and CDR2 SNEGSKA (reference sequence). CDR3 DNA sequence: TGCAGTGTGGACTCGGGAAAAACCTACGAGCGGTACTTC. Translated: CSVDSGKTYERYF.

The chain uses TRBV20-1 and TRBJ1-5, with D perhaps matching TRBD1 (5 bases). CDR3 size: 14 residues. Germline V gives CDR1 DFQATT, CDR2 SNEGSKA (reference sequence). Trimming removed 3 bases from V and 10 bases from J, with 19 bases in between. CDR3 sequence: CSASVGQGADPQHF. The CDR3 region has the DNA TGCAGTGCTAGCGTGGGCCAGGGCGCTGATCCCCAGCATTTT.

The genes are TRBV12-3 or TRBV12-4 and TRBJ1-1; D is uncertain. V shed 6 bases and J shed 5 bases, with 7 bases lying between them. This CDR3 spans 11 amino acids. The CDR3 nucleotides are TGTGCCAGCAGCGCGGTGACTGAAGCTTTCTTT. It is translated as CASSAVTEAFF.

This sequence joins TRBV19 and TRBJ2-3, with TRBD2 matching 12 bases. The CDR3 is 15 amino acids. The V gene end was trimmed by 8 bases and the J gene end by 5 bases; junction bases not matched to a gene: 8. Germline V CDR1 and CDR2: LNHDA, SQIVND (reference sequence). The CDR3 DNA reads TGTGCCAGTCAACCAACTAGCGGGAGGCGAGATACGCAGTATTTT. Translating gives CASQPTSGRRDTQYF. The variable domain in full, with the rest retrieved from reference TRBV19 and TRBJ2-3, is DGGITQSPKYLFRKEGQNVTLSCEQNLNHDAMYWYRQDPGQGLRLIYYSQIVNDFQKGDIAEGYSVSREKKESFPLTVTSAQKNPTAFYLCASQPTSGRRDTQYFGPGTRLTVL.

Many counts were recorded for this clonotype. The chain recombines TRBV19 with TRBJ1-1, with a possible D match to TRBD1 (5 bases). This CDR3 is 17 amino acids long. V lost 5 bases to trimming and J lost 1 base, with 20 bases between them. CDR1 is LNHDA, CDR2 SQIVND, per germline (reference sequence). CDR3 protein: CASSPLTLGPSNTEAFF. The CDR3 DNA follows: TGTGCCAGTAGTCCTTTGACCCTGGGACCCTCGAACACTGAAGCTTTCTTT.

The gene calls are TRBV19 and TRBJ1-1; no firm D call. The germline V gene has CDR1 LNHDA and CDR2 SQIVND (reference sequence). The V gene lost 7 bases and the J gene lost 0 bases, with 12 bases spanning the gap. This CDR3 spans 14 amino acids. The DNA for the CDR3 is TGTGCCAGTACGGTGTCGATGGTGAACACTGAAGCTTTCTTT. It yields the protein CASTVSMVNTEAFF.

By share, this clonotype counts as medium-sized (0.01 to 0.1%). The chain has TRBV20-1 and TRBJ1-1, with D unresolved. CDR3 length: 12 amino acids. Looked up from germline, CDR1 is DFQATT and CDR2 is SNEGSKA (reference sequence). V was cut by 1 base and J by 0 bases, with 3 bases left in between. The CDR3: CSARVMNTEAFF. CDR3 in DNA: TGCAGTGCTAGAGTTATGAACACTGAAGCTTTCTTT.

This clonotype appeared many times. The chain has TRBV20-1 and TRBJ2-7, with no clear D. Trimming shortened V by 3 bases and J by 3 bases, and 9 bases separated the two germline ends. This CDR3 is 12 amino acids long. Germline CDR1 is DFQATT and CDR2 is SNEGSKA (reference sequence). CDR3 DNA sequence: TGCAGTGCTAGTCCCTCGCTCTACGAGCAGTACTTC. It is translated as CSASPSLYEQYF.